The entry below gives a single T cell receptor beta chain sequence along with its context. Its antigen is still unknown. Sequencing used immunoSEQ version 4 in survey mode. Measured with immunoSEQ multiplex PCR; TCRdb has only the in-frame clones, and not every one. The table records roughly 32,000 clones, roughly four fifths of them present only once. The record originates from a study of persistence of HIV-infected CD4 T cells. Overall study: Donors were ART-treated; their CMV- and Gag-responding CD4+ T cells were isolated.

The stimulus was an HIV-1 Gag 15-mer peptide pool, 0.95 to 1 ug/peptide/mL. Memory cells lacking CD40L and CD69 with high CD45RO were sorted. Anti-CD28/CD49d costimulation, CD40-blocking antibody and enfuvirtide were given to CD8-depleted PBMCs for 18 hours. Sequenced material: CD4+ T cells sorted from PBMCs after 18-hour stimulation, taken from a patient who received antiretroviral therapy. The origin of this receptor is an adult woman with HIV who was CMV-seropositive.

The CDR3 nucleotides are TGCGCCAGCAGCCGGGACAGGGTTGGCGAGCAGTACTTC. This translates into CASSRDRVGEQYF. The chain combines TRBV5-1 with TRBJ2-7, with TRBD1 identical over 9 bases. Germline V gene sequence: CDR1 SGHRS, CDR2 YFSETQ. The CDR3 spans 13 residues. Unmatched junction bases numbered 5, after V lost 4 bases and J lost 6 bases.